Included here is one T cell receptor beta chain sequence, with context. This sample is drawn from a study of OX40 agonist ivuxolimab in advanced cancers. Study in general: Every 2 weeks, patients received ivuxolimab intravenously, dosed at 0.01 to 10 mg/kg.

The assay was immunoSEQ multiplex PCR, and TCRdb's table has in-frame clones only and misses some. The sample comprises about 62,000 clones, 70% to 90% of which are singletons, and over 0.25% rests with the top ten. The CDR3 runs 12 residues. CDR1 is MDHEN and CDR2 is SYDVKM in the germline V gene. The V end lost 5 bases, the J end lost 11 bases, and 15 bases lay between the germline ends. V gene TRBV28 combines with J gene TRBJ1-1; the D gene is possibly TRBD1 (5 bases). Sequencing was performed on CD4+ or CD8+ T cells sorted from blood, taken in a trial of the OX40 agonist ivuxolimab. The receptor was derived from an adult with an advanced solid tumor such as melanoma, head and neck, liver or kidney cancer. CDR3 nucleotide sequence: TGTGCCAGCAGTACCCTCGGGGGTGAGGCTTTCTTT. Its protein is CASSTLGGEAFF.